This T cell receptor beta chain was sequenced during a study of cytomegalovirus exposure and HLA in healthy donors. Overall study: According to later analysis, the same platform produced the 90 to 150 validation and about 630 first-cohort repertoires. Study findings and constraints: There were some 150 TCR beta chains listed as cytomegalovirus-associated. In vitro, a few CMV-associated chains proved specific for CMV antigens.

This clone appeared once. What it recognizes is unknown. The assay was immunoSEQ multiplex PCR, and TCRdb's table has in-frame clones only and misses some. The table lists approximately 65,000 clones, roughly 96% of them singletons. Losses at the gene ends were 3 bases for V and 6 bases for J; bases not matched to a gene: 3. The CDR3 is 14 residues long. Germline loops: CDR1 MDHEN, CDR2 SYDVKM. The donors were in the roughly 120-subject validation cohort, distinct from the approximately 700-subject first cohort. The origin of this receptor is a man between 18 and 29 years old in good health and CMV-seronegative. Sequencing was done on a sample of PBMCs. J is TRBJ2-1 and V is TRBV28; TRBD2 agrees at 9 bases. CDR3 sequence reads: CASSLLAGINEQFF. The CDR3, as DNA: TGTGCCAGCAGTTTGCTAGCGGGAATCAATGAGCAGTTCTTC.